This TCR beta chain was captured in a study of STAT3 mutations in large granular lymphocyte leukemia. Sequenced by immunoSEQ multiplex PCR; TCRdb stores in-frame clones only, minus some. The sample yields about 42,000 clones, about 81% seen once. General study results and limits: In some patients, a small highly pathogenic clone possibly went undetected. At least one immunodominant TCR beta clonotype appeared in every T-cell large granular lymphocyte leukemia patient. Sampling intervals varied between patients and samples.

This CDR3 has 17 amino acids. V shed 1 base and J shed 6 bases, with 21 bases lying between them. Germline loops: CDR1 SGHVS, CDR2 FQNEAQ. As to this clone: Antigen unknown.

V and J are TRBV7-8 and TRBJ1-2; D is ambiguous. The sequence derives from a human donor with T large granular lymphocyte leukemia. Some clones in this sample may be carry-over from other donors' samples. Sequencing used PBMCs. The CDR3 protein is CASSLDRKVGRSNGYTF. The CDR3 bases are TGTGCCAGCAGCTTAGATAGAAAGGTGGGCCGTTCGAATGGCTACACCTTC.